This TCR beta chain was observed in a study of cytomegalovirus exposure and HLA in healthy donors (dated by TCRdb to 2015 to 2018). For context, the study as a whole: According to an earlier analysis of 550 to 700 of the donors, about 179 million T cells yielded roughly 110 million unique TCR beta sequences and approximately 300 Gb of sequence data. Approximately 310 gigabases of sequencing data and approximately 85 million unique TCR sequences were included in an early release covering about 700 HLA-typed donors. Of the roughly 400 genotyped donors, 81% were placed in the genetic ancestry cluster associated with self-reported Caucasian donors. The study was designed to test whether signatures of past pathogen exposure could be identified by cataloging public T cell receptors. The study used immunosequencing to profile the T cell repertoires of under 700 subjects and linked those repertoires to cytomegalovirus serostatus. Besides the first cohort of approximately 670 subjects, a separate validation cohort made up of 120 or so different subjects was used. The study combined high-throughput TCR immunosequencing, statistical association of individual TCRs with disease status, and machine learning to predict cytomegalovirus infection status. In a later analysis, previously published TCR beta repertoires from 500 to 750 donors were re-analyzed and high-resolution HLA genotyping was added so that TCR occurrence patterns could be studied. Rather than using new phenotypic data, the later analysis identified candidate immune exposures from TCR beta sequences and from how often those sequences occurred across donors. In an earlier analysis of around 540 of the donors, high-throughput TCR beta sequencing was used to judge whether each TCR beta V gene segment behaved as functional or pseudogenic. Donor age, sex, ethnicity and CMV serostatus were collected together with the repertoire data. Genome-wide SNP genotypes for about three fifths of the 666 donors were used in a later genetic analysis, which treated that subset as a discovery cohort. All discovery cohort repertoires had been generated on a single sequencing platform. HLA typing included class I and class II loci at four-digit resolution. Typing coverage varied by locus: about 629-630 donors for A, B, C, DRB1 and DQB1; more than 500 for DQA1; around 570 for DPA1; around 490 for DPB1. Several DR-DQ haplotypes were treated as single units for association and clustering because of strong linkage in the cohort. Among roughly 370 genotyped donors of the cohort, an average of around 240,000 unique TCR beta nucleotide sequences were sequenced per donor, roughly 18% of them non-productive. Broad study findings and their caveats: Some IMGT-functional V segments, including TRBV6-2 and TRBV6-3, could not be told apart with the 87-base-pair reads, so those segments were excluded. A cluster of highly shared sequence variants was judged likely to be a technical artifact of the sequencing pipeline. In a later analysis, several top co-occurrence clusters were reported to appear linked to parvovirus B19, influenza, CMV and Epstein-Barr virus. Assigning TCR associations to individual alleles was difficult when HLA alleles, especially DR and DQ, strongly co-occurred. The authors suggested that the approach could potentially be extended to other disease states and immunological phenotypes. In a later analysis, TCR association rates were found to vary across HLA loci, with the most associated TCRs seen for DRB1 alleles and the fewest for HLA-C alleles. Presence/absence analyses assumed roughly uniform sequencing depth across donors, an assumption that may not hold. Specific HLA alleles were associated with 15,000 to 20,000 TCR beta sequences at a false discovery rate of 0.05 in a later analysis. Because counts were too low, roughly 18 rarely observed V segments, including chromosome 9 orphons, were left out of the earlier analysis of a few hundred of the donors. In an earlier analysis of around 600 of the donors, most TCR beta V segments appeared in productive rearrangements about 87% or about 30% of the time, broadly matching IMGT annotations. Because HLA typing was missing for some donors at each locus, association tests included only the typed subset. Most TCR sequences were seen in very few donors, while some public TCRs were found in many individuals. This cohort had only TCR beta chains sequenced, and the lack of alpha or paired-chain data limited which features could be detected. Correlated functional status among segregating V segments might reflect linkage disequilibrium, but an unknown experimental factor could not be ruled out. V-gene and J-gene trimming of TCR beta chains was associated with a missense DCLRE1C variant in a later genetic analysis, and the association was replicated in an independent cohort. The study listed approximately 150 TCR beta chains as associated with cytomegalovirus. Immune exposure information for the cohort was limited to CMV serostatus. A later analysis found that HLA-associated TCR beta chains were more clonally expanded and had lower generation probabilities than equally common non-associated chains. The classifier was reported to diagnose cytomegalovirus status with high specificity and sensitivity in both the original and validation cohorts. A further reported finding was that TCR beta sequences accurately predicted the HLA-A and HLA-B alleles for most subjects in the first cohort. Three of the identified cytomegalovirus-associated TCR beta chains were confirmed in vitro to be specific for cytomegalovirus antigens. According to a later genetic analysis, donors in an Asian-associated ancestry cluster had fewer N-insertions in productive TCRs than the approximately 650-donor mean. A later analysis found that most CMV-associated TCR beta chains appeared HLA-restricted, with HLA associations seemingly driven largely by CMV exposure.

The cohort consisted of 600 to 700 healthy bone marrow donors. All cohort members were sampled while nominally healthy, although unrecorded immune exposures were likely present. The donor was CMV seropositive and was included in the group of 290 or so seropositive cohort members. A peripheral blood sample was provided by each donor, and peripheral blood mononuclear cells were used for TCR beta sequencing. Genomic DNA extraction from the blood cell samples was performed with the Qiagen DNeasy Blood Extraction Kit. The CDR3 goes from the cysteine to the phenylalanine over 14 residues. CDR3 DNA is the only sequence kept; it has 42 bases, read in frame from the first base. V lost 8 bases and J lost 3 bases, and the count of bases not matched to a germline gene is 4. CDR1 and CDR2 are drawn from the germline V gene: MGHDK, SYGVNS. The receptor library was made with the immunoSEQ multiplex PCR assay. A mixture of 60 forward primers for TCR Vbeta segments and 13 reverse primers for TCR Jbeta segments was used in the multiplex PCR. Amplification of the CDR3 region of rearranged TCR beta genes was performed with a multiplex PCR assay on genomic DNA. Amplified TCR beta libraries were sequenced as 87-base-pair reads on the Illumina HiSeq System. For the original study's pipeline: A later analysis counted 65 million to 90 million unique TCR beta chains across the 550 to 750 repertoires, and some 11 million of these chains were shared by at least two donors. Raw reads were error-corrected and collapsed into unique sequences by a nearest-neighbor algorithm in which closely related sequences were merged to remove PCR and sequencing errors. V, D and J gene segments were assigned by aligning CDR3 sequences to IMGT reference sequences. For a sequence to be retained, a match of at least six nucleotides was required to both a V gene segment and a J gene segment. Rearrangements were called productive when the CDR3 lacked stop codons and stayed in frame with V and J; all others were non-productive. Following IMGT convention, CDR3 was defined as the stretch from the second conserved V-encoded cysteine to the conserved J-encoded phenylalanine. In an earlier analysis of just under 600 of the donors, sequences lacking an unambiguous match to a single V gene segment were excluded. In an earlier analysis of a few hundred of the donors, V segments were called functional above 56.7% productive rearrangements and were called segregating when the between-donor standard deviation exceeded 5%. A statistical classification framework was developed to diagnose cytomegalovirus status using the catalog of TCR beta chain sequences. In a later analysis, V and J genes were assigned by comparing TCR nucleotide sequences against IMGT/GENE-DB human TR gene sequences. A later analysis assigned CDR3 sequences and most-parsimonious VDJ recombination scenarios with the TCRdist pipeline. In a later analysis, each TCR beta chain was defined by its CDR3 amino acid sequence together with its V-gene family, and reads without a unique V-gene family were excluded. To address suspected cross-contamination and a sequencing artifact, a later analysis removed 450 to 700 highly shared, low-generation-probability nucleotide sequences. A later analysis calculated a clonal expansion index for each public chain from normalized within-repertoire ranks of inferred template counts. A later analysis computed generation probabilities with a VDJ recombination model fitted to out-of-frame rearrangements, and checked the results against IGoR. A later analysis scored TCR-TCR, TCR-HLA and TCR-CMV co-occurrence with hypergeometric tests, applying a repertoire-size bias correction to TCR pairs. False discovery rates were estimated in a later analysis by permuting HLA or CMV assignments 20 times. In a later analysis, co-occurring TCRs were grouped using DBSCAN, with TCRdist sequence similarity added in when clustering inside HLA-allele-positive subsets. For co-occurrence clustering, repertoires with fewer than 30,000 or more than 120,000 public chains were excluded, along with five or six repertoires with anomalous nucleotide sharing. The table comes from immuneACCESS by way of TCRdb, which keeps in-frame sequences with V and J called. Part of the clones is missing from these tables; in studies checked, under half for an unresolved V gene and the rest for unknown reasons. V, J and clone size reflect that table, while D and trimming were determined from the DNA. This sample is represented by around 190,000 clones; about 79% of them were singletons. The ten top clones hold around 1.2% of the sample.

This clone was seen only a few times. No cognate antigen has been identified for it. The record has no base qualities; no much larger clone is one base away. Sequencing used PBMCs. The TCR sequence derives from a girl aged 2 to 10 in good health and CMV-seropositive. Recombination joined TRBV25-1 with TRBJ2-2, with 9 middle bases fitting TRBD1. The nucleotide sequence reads TGTGCCAGCGACGGACAGGGGTACACCGGGGAGCTGTTTTTT. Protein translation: CASDGQGYTGELFF.